The clone carrying this TCR beta chain has a handful of counts. The antigen remains unidentified. The data were taken from a study of a mutant IDH1 vaccine in newly diagnosed glioma. Across the study: Earlier therapy was either radiotherapy, temozolomide, or both, and most got both.

General study findings and limits: The vaccine induced immune responses, and these occurred in approximately 94% of patients.

The data were produced by immunoSEQ multiplex PCR, yet TCRdb's version contains in-frame clones alone and is incomplete. The table lists 45,000 to 55,000 clones, about three quarters of them singletons. In germline, CDR1 is SNHLY, CDR2 FYNNEI. The CDR3 is 14 amino acids. Trimming pared 4 bases from V and 3 bases from J, leaving 10 bases between. Stated time point: week 35, safety follow-up. Topical imiquimod was applied with each vaccine dose, which held 300 ug of mutant IDH1 20-mer peptide. Vaccination of patients was performed eight times, in weeks 1, 3, 5, 7, 11, 15, 19 and 23. This TCR was sampled from a man between 40 and 49 years old with glioma. Specimen: PBMCs, collected from a glioma patient whose treatment included an IDH1 peptide vaccine. The V gene is TRBV2, the J gene TRBJ2-1; the D gene is possibly TRBD1 (6 bases). CDR3 sequence reads: CASSAQGLYNEQFF. Here the CDR3 DNA reads TGTGCCAGCAGTGCCCAGGGGCTCTACAATGAGCAGTTCTTC.